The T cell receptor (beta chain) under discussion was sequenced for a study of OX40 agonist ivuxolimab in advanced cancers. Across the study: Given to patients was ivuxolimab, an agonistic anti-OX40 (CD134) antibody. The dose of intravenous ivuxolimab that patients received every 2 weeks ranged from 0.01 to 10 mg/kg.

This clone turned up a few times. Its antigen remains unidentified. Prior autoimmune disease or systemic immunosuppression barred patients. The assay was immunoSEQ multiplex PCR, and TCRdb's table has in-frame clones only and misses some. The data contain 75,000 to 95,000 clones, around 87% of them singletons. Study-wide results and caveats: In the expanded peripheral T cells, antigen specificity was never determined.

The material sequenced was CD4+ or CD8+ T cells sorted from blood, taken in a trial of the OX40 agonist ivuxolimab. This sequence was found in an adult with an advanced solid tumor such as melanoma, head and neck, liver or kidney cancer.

This CDR3 reads CASRGWGGNNSPLHF. The CDR3 nucleotides are TGCGCCAGCAGAGGATGGGGAGGTAATAATTCACCCCTCCACTTT. The chain carries TRBV5-1 and TRBJ1-6; D is uncertain. The germline V and J ends were trimmed by 5 bases and 5 bases, with 14 bases remaining between them. The CDR3 spans 15 residues. Germline-derived CDR1 and CDR2 are SGHRS and YFSETQ.